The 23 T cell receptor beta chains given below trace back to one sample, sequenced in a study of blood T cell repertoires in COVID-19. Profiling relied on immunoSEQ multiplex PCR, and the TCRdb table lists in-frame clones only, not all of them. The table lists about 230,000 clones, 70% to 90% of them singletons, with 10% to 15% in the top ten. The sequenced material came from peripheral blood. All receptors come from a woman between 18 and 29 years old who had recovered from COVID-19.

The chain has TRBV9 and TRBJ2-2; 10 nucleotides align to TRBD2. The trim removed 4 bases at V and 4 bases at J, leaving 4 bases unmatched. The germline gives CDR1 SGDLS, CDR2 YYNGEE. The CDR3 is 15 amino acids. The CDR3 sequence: CASSTRTSGTGELFF. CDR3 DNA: TGTGCCAGCAGCACCCGGACTAGCGGCACCGGGGAGCTGTTTTTT. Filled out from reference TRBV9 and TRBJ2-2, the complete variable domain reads DSGVTQTPKHLITATGQRVTLRCSPRSGDLSVYWYQQSLDQGLQFLIQYYNGEERAKGNILERFSAQQFPDLHSELNLSSLELGDSALYFCASSTRTSGTGELFFGEGSRLTVL.

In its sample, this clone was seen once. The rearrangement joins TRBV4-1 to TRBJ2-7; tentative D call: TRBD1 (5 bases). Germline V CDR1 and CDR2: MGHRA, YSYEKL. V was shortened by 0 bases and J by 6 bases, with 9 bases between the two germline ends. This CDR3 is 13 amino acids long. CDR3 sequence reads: CASSQEGRVEQYF. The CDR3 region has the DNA TGCGCCAGCAGCCAAGAGGGCAGGGTCGAGCAGTACTTC.

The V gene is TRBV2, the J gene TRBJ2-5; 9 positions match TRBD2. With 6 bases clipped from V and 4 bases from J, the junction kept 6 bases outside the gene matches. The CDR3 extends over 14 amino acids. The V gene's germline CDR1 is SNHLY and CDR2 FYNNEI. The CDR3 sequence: CASSEGLAAETQYF. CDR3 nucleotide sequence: TGTGCCAGCAGCGAGGGACTAGCAGCAGAGACCCAGTACTTC.

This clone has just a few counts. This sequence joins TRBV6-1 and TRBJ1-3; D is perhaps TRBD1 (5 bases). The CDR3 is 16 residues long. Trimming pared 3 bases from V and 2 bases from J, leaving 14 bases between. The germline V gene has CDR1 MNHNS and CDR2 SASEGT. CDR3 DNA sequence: TGTGCCAGCAGTGATCTTCCAGGGCTCCCTGGAAACACCATATATTTT. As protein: CASSDLPGLPGNTIYF.

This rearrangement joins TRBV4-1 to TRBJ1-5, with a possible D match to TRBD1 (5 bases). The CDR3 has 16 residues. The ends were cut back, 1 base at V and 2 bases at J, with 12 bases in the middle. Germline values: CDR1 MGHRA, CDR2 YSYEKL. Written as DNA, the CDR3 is TGCGCCAGCAGCCAAGCCCCAGGGTTGGGCAATCAGCCCCAGCATTTT. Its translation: CASSQAPGLGNQPQHF.

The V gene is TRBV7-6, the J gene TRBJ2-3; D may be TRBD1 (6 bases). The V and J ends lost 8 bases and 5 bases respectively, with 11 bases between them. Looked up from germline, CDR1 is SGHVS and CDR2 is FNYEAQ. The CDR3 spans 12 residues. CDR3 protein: CASSGVQDTQYF. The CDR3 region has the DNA TGTGCCAGCTCAGGGGTTCAAGATACGCAGTATTTT.

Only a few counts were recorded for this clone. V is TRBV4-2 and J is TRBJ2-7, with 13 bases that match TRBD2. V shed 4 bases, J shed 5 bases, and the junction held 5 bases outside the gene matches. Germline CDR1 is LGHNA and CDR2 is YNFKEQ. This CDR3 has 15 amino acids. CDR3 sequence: CASSPGLAGSDEQYF. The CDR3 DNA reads TGTGCCAGCAGCCCGGGACTAGCGGGATCAGACGAGCAGTACTTC.

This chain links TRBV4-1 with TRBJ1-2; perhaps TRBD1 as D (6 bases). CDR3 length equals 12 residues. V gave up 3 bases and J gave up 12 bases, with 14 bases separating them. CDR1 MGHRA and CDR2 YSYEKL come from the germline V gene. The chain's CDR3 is CASSHYDRKNTF. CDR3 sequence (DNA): TGCGCCAGCAGCCATTACGACAGGAAGAACACCTTC.

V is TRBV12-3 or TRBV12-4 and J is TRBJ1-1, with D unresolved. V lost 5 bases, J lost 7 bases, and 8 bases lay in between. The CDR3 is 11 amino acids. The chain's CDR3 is CASSHGSEAFF. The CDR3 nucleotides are TGTGCCAGCAGTCATGGGAGTGAAGCTTTCTTT.

CDR3 coding DNA: TGTGCCAGCAGCCCGAGATACAGGGGCCCGAACACTGAAGCTTTCTTT. It is translated as CASSPRYRGPNTEAFF. The chain links TRBV7-6 to TRBJ1-1; 7 nucleotides line up with TRBD1. Germline values: CDR1 SGHVS, CDR2 FNYEAQ. This CDR3 has 16 residues. J lost 1 base, V lost 5 bases, and 10 bases had no gene match.

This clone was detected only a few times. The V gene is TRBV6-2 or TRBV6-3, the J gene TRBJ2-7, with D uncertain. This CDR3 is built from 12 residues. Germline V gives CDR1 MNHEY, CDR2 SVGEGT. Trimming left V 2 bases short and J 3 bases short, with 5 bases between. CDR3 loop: CASSYPFYEQYF. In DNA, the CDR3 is TGTGCCAGCAGTTACCCCTTCTACGAGCAGTACTTC.

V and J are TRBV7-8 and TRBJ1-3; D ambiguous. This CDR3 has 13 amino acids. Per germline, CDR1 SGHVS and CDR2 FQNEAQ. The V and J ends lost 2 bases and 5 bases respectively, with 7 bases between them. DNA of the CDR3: TGTGCCAGCAGCTTACATCCTAGAAACACCATATATTTT. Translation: CASSLHPRNTIYF.

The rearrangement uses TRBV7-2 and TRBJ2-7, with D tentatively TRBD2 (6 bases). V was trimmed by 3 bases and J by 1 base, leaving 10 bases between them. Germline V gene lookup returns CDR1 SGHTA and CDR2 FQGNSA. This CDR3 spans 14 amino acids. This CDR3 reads CASSFASVSYEQYF. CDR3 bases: TGTGCCAGCAGCTTCGCTAGCGTGTCCTACGAGCAGTACTTC. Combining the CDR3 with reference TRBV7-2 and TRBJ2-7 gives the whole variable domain GAGVSQSPSNKVTEKGKDVELRCDPISGHTALYWYRQSLGQGLEFLIYFQGNSAPDKSGLPSDRFSAERTGGSVSTLTIQRTQQEDSAVYLCASSFASVSYEQYFGPGTRLTVT.

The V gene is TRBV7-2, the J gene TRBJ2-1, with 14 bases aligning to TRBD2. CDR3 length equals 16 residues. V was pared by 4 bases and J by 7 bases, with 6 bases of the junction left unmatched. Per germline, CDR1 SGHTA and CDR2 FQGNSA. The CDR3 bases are TGTGCCAGCAGCTCCTCGGGACTAGCGGGAGCTAATGAGCAGTTCTTC. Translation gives CASSSSGLAGANEQFF.

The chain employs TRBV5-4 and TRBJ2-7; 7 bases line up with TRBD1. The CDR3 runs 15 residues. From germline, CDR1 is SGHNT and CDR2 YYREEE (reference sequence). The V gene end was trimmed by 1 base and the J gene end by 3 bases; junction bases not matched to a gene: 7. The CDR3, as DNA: TGTGCCAGCAGCTTGTCTGGGCAGGGGGTCTACGAGCAGTACTTC. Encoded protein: CASSLSGQGVYEQYF.

CDR3 residues: CASSLSQGGIHSPLHF. The CDR3, as DNA: TGTGCCAGCAGCTTATCACAGGGGGGGATTCATTCACCCCTCCACTTT. The chain links TRBV7-2 to TRBJ1-6; 8 positions match TRBD1. Unmatched junction bases numbered 8, after V lost 2 bases and J lost 8 bases. Germline CDR1 SGHTA, CDR2 FQGNSA. The CDR3 sequence is 16 residues long. Complete variable domain (other parts from reference TRBV7-2 and TRBJ1-6): GAGVSQSPSNKVTEKGKDVELRCDPISGHTALYWYRQSLGQGLEFLIYFQGNSAPDKSGLPSDRFSAERTGGSVSTLTIQRTQQEDSAVYLCASSLSQGGIHSPLHFGNGTRLTVT.

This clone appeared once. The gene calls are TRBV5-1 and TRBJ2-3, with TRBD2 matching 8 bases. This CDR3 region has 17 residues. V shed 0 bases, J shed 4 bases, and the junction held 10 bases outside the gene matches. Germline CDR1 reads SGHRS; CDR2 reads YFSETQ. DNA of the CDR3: TGCGCCAGCAGCTTGGGTTTCCCGGGAGGGCCGGCAGATACGCAGTATTTT. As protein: CASSLGFPGGPADTQYF.

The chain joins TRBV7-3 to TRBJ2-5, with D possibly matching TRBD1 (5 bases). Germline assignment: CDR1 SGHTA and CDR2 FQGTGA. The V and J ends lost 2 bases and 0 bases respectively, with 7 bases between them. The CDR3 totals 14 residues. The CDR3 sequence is CASSLGANQETQYF. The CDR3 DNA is TGTGCCAGCAGCTTAGGGGCCAACCAAGAGACCCAGTACTTC.

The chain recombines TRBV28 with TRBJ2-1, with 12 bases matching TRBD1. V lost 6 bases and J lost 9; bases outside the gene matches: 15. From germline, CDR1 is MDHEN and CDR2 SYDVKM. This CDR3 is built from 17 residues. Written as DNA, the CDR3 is TGTGCCAGCAGCACGATCTCCGGGACAGGGGGCTCGGGTGAGCAGTTCTTC. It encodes CASSTISGTGGSGEQFF.

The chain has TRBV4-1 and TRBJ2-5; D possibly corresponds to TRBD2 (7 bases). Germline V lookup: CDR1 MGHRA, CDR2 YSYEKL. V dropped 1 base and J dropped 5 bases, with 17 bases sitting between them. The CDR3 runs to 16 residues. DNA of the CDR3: TGCGCCAGCAGCCAAGGACGTGACAAGGGGGGGGAGACCCAGTACTTC. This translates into CASSQGRDKGGETQYF.

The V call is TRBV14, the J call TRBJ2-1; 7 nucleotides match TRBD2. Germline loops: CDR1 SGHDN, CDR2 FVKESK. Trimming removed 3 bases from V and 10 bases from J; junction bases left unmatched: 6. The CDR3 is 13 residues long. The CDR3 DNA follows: TGTGCCAGCAGCCAGACGGGACTACCGGAGCAGTTCTTC. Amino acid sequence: CASSQTGLPEQFF.

CDR3 in amino acids: CASSLGGTGWEQYF. The CDR3 nucleotides read TGTGCCAGCAGTTTAGGCGGGACAGGGTGGGAGCAGTACTTC. This rearrangement joins TRBV28 to TRBJ2-7; 9 bases match TRBD1. The CDR3 is 14 residues long. Germline-derived CDR1 and CDR2 are MDHEN and SYDVKM. Germline trimming cut 2 bases from V and 7 bases from J; bases unmatched to any gene: 6.

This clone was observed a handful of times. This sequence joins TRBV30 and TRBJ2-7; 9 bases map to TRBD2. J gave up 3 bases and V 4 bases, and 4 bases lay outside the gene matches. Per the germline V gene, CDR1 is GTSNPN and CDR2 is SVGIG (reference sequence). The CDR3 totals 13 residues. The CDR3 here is CAWMSGRHYEQYF. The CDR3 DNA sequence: TGTGCCTGGATGAGCGGGAGGCACTACGAGCAGTACTTC.